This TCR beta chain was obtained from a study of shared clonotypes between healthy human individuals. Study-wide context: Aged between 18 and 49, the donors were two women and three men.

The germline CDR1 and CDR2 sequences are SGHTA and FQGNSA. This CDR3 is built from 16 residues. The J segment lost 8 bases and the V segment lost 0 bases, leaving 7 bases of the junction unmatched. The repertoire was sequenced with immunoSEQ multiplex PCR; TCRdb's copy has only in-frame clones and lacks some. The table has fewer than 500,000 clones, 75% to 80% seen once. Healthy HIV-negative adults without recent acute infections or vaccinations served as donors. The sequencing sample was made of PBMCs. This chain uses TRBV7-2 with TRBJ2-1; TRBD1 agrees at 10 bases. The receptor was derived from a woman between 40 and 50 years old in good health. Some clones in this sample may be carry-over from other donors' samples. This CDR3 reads CASSLAGTGVFHEQFF. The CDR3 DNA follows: TGTGCCAGCAGCTTAGCTGGGACAGGGGTATTCCATGAGCAGTTCTTC.